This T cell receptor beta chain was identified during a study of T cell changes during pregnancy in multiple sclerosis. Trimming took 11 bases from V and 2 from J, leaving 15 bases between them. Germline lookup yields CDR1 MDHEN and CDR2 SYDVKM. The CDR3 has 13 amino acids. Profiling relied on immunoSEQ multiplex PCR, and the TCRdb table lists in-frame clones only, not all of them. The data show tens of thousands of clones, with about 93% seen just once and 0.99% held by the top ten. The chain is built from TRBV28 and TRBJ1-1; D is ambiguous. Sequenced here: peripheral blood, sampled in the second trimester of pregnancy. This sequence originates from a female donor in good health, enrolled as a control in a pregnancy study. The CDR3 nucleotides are TGTGCCTCATCTCTTTATACTAACACTGAAGCTTTCTTT. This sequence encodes CASSLYTNTEAFF. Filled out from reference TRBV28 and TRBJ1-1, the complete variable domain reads DVKVTQSSRYLVKRTGEKVFLECVQDMDHENMFWYRQDPGLGLRLIYFSYDVKMKEKGDIPEGYSVSREKKERFSLILESASTNQTSMYLCASSLYTNTEAFFGQGTRLTVV.